This TCR beta chain appears in the sequencing data of a study of tumour-infiltrating T cells in Burkitt lymphoma. The overall study: Repertoire clonality predicted overall and progression-free survival.

This CDR3 spans 15 amino acids. The germline V gene encodes CDR1 SEHNR and CDR2 FQNEAQ (reference sequence). V dropped 4 bases and J dropped 6; count of bases not matched to a gene: 9. The method was immunoSEQ multiplex PCR; TCRdb's version includes in-frame clones alone and lacks a portion of them. The sample carries 15,000 to 20,000 clones, roughly 79% recorded once. This clone was counted once. This receptor was obtained from a human donor with diffuse large B-cell lymphoma. The source material was tumor tissue. The J gene is TRBJ2-3, the V gene TRBV7-9; 8 bases map to TRBD1. CDR3 nucleotides: TGTGCCAGCAGCTCTTGGACAGGGTCGGGGGATACGCAGTATTTT. Its protein product is CASSSWTGSGDTQYF.